One and the same sample provided the 11 T cell receptor beta chains below, sequenced in a study of T-cell memory formation after mild COVID-19. Each CDR3 protein is one row after TCRdb ran MiXCR on the 5' RACE reads. The table has approximately 300,000 distinct CDR3 sequences, 15% to 20% seen once. The sequencing input was PBMCs or a T cell subset sorted from them (not recorded which). All receptors come from a man in his late teens or twenties who had mild COVID-19 (a few samples of this study predate the infection). Cell type and time point are not known.

This chain uses TRBV4-2 with TRBJ2-2; 11 positions match TRBD2. The V and J ends lost 4 bases and 2 bases, in that order; junction bases with no gene match: 6. Germline loops: CDR1 LGHNA, CDR2 YNFKEQ. The CDR3 is 17 residues long. The CDR3 bases are TGTGCCAGCAGCCCCCTAGCGGGGGGTTTTAACACCGGGGAGCTGTTTTTT. It yields the protein CASSPLAGGFNTGELFF.

This clonotype showed up just once. The chain carries TRBV9 and TRBJ1-6; D is unclear. Germline V lookup: CDR1 SGDLS, CDR2 YYNGEE. V lost 5 bases, J lost 9 bases, and 15 bases lay in between. The CDR3 has 14 amino acids. This chain's CDR3 is CASRAGSEGSPLHF. DNA of the CDR3: TGTGCCAGCAGGGCCGGGAGCGAGGGTTCACCCCTCCACTTT.

This clonotype was recorded a few times. The chain combines TRBV4-1 with TRBJ1-4; D is perhaps TRBD1 (6 bases). CDR3 length: 19 amino acids. Germline CDR1 MGHRA, CDR2 YSYEKL. Between the trimmed V and J ends, which lost 4 bases and 6 bases, there was a span of 27 bases. In nucleotides, the CDR3 is TGCGCCAGCAGCCCCAAGGGACCTCCGGGCCCCAAGGGGGATGAAAAACTGTTTTTT. It yields the protein CASSPKGPPGPKGDEKLFF.

This clonotype was found a few times. The chain combines TRBV15 with TRBJ2-1; 7 bases line up with TRBD1. The trim removed 4 bases at V and 5 bases at J, leaving 11 bases unmatched. Germline loops: CDR1 LNHNV, CDR2 YYDKDF (reference sequence). This CDR3 region has 16 residues. CDR3 nucleotides: TGTGCCACCAGCAAAATCCGGACAGGCGCTAACAATGAGCAGTTCTTC. This translates into CATSKIRTGANNEQFF.

Here the CDR3 reads CASSQAQGGLGQPQHF. As DNA, the CDR3 is TGCGCCAGCAGCCAAGCACAGGGCGGACTCGGCCAGCCCCAGCATTTT. This chain connects TRBV4-3 to TRBJ1-5; D might be TRBD1 (6 bases). CDR3 size: 16 residues. Trimming shortened V by 1 base and J by 7 bases, and 17 bases separated the two germline ends. Looked up from germline, CDR1 is LGHNA and CDR2 is YSLEER.

The sample holds a few counts of this clonotype. This sequence joins TRBV5-5 and TRBJ2-3; the match to TRBD2 covers 8 bases. The CDR3 runs to 16 residues. Germline assignment: CDR1 SGHKS and CDR2 YYEKEE (reference sequence). The V segment lost 3 bases and the J segment 2 bases; nucleotides outside the gene matches: 8. The CDR3 reads CASSSRGGSYTDTQYF. The CDR3 region has the DNA TGTGCCAGCAGCTCTCGGGGGGGGAGCTACACAGATACGCAGTATTTT.

Here the CDR3 DNA reads TGTGCCAGCAGATTTCAGGGTCGGGACACTGAAGCTTTCTTT. Protein sequence: CASRFQGRDTEAFF. This chain links TRBV6-5 with TRBJ1-1; TRBD1 is a possible D gene (5 bases). The CDR3 runs 14 residues. Germline assignment: CDR1 MNHEY and CDR2 SVGAGI. V was cut by 6 bases and J by 3 bases, with 14 bases left in between.

Ten or more counts support this clonotype. V gene TRBV12-3 or TRBV12-4 combines with J gene TRBJ1-1; D is uncertain. The length of the CDR3 is 15 residues. Trimming left V 2 bases short and J 3 bases short, with 13 bases between. CDR3 amino acids: CASSLTRGGDTEAFF. In DNA form, the CDR3 reads TGTGCCAGCAGTTTAACGCGTGGCGGGGACACTGAAGCTTTCTTT.

The table lists this clonotype with many counts. The chain uses TRBV6-5 and TRBJ2-5, with a possible D match to TRBD1 (7 bases). Trimming took off 5 bases at V and 4 bases at J, with 17 bases between the two ends. The CDR3 runs 15 residues. In germline, CDR1 is MNHEY, CDR2 SVGAGI. The CDR3 protein is CASSKGTVGGETQYF. The DNA of the CDR3 is TGTGCCAGCAGTAAGGGGACAGTGGGGGGAGAGACCCAGTACTTC.

This clonotype was seen a handful of times. The chain combines TRBV12-3 or TRBV12-4 with TRBJ1-3; possibly TRBD1 for D (5 bases). V lost 1 base to trimming and J lost 0 bases, with 10 bases between them. The CDR3 runs 16 residues. CDR3 bases: TGTGCCAGCAGTTTAGGGGGACGGCACTCTGGAAACACCATATATTTT. Translated: CASSLGGRHSGNTIYF.

This clonotype was detected only a few times. The chain employs TRBV6-6 and TRBJ1-2; 10 bases line up with TRBD1. The CDR3 is 16 amino acids. The V and J ends lost 8 bases and 7 bases, in that order; junction bases with no gene match: 16. Germline CDR1 MNHNY, CDR2 SVGAGI (reference sequence). CDR3 in DNA: TGTGCCAGCTCAAGGCAAACCGGGACAGGGGTGCGTGGCTACACCTTC. Protein product: CASSRQTGTGVRGYTF.